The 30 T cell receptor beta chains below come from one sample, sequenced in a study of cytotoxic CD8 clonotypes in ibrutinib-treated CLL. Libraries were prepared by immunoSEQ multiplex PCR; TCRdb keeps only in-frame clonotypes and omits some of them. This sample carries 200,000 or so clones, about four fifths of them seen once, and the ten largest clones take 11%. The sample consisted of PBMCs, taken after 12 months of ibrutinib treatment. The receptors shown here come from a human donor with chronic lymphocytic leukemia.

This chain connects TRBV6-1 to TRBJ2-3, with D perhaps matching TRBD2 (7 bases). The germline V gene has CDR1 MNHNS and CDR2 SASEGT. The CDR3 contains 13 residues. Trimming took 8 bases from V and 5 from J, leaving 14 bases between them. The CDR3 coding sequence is TGTGCCAGCGGAGGGGGAGGGGTAGATACGCAGTATTTT. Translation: CASGGGGVDTQYF.

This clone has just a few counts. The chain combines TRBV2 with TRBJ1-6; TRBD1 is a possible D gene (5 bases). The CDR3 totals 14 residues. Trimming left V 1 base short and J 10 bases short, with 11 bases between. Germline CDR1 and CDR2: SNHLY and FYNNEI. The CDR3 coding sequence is TGTGCCAGCAGTGAAGGTCAGGGCGCCTCACCCCTCCACTTT. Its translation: CASSEGQGASPLHF.

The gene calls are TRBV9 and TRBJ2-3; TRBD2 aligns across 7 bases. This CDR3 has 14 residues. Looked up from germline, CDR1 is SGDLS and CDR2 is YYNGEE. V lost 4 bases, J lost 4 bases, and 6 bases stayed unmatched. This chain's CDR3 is CASSPGGGPDTQYF. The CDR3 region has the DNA TGTGCCAGCAGCCCCGGCGGGGGACCAGATACGCAGTATTTT.

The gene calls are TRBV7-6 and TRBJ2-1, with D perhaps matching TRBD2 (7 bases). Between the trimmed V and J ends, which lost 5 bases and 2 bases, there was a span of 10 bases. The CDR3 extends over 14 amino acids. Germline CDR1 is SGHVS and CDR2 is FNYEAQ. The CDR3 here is CASSPGGPYNEQFF. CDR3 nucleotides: TGTGCCAGCAGCCCCGGGGGGCCCTACAATGAGCAGTTCTTC.

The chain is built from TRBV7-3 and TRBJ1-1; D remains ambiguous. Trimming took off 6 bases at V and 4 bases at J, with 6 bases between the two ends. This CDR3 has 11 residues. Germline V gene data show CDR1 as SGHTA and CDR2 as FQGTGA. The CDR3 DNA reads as TGTGCCAGCAGAGAGGGCACTGAAGCTTTCTTT. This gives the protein CASREGTEAFF.

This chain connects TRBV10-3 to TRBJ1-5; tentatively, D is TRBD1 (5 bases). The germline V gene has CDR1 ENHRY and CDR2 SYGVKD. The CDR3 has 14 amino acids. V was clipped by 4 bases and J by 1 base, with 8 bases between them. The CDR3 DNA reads TGTGCCATCAGTGTAGGGGAAAGCAATCAGCCCCAGCATTTT. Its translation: CAISVGESNQPQHF.

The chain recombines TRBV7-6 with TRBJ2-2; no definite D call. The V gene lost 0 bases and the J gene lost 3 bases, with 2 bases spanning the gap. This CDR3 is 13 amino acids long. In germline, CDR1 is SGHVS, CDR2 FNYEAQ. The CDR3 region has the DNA TGTGCCAGCAGCTTAGCGGACACCGGGGAGCTGTTTTTT. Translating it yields CASSLADTGELFF.

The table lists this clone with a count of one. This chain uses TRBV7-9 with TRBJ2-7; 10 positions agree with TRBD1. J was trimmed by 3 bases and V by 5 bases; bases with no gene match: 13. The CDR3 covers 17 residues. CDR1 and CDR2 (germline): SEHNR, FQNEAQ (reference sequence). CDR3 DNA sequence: TGTGCCAGCAGCAACCGGGACAGGGGCCGAGTTGGCTACGAGCAGTACTTC. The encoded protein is CASSNRDRGRVGYEQYF.

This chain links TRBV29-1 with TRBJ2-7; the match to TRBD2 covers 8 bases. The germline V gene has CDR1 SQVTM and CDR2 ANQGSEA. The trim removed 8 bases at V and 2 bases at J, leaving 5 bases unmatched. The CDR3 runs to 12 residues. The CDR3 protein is CSSSGGPYEQYF. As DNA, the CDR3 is TGCAGCTCCTCGGGGGGGCCCTACGAGCAGTACTTC.

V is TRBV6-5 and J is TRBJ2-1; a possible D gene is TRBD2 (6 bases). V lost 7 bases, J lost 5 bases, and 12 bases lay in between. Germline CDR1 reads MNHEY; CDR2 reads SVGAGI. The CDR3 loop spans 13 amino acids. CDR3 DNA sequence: TGTGCCAGCATTACCGGGAGCGACAATGAGCAGTTCTTC. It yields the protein CASITGSDNEQFF.

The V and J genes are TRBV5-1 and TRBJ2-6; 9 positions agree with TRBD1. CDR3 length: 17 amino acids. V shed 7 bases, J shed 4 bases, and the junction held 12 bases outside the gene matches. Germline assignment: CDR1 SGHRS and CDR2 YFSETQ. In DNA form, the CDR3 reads TGCGCCAGCTTCCGGACAGGGGCCGTCTCCGGGGCCAACGTCCTGACTTTC. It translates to CASFRTGAVSGANVLTF. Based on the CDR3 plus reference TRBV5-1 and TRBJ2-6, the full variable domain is KAGVTQTPRYLIKTRGQQVTLSCSPISGHRSVSWYQQTPGQGLQFLFEYFSETQRNKGNFPGRFSGRQFSNSRSEMNVSTLELGDSALYLCASFRTGAVSGANVLTFGAGSRLTVL.

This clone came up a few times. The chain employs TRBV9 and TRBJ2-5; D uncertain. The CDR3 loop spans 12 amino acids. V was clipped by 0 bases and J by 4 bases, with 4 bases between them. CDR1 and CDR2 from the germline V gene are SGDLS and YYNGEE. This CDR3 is CASSVDAETQYF. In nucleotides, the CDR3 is TGTGCCAGCAGCGTAGATGCAGAGACCCAGTACTTC.

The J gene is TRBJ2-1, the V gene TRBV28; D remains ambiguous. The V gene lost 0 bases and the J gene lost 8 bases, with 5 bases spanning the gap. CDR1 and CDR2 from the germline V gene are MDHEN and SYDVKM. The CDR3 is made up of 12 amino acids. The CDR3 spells CASSLWQDEQFF. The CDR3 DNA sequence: TGTGCCAGCAGTTTATGGCAGGATGAGCAGTTCTTC.

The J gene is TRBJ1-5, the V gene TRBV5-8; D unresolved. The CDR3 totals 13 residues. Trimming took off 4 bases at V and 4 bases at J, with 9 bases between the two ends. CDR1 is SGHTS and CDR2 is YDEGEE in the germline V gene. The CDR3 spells CASSESPNQPQHF. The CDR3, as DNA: TGTGCCAGCAGCGAGTCCCCTAATCAGCCCCAGCATTTT.

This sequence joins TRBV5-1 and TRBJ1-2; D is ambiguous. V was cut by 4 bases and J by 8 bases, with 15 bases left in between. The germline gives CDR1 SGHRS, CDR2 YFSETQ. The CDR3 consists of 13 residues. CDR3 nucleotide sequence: TGCGCCAGCAGCCGCTCCTTCGCGGAGGGCTACACCTTC. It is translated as CASSRSFAEGYTF.

In nucleotides, the CDR3 is TGTGCCAGTGGGGAATGGACAGGGGTGCGGGAGACCCAGTACTTC. Residues: CASGEWTGVRETQYF. The V gene is TRBV2, the J gene TRBJ2-5; TRBD1 aligns across 9 bases. This CDR3 has 15 residues. Germline trimming cut 9 bases from V and 5 bases from J; bases unmatched to any gene: 13. Germline CDR1 SNHLY, CDR2 FYNNEI.

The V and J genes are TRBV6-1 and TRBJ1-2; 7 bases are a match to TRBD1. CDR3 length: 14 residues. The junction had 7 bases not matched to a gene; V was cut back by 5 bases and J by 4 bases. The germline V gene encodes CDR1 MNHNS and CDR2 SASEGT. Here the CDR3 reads CASSLTGMGYGYTF. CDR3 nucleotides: TGTGCCAGCAGTCTGACAGGGATGGGCTATGGCTACACCTTC.

CDR3 protein: CASSLMGGQETQYF. In DNA form, the CDR3 reads TGTGCCAGCAGTCTTATGGGGGGGCAAGAGACCCAGTACTTC. This chain joins TRBV7-3 and TRBJ2-5; the match to TRBD2 covers 7 bases. V shed 6 bases and J 2 bases; nucleotides not matched to a gene: 6. Germline-derived CDR1 and CDR2 are SGHTA and FQGTGA. CDR3 length: 14 residues.

The CDR3 DNA reads as TGTGCCAGCAGTCCCCGGAACGAGCAGTACTTC. Its translation is CASSPRNEQYF. J is TRBJ2-7 and V is TRBV28; D is uncertain. Trimming left V 5 bases short and J 5 bases short, with 7 bases between. The CDR3 covers 11 residues. In germline, CDR1 is MDHEN, CDR2 SYDVKM.

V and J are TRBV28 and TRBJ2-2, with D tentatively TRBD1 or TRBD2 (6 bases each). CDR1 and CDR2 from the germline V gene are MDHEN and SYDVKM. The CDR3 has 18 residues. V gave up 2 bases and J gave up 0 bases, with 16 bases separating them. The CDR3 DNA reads TGTGCCAGCAGTTTACCCCCAGAGGGGGGCGCGAACACCGGGGAGCTGTTTTTT. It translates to CASSLPPEGGANTGELFF.

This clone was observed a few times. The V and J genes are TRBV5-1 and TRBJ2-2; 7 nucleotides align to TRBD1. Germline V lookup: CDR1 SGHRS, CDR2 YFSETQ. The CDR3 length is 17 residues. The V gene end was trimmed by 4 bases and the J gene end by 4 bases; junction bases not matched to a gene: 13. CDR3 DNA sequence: TGCGCCAGCAGCCTTTGGACAGGTCCTATGAGCACCGGGGAGCTGTTTTTT. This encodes CASSLWTGPMSTGELFF.

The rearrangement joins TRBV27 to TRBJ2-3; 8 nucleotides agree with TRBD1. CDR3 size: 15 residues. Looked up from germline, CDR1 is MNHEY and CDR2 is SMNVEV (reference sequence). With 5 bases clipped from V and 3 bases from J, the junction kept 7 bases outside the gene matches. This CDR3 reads CASSRRRDRTDTQYF. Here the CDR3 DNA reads TGTGCCAGCAGTCGACGTCGGGACAGGACAGATACGCAGTATTTT.

CDR3 loop: CASSYPGELFF. The CDR3 bases are TGTGCCAGCAGTTACCCCGGGGAGCTGTTTTTT. The V gene is TRBV6-6, the J gene TRBJ2-2; D ambiguous. The germline CDR1 and CDR2 sequences are MNHNY and SVGAGI (reference sequence). This CDR3 has 11 amino acids. V lost 2 bases, J lost 6 bases, and 1 base lay in between.

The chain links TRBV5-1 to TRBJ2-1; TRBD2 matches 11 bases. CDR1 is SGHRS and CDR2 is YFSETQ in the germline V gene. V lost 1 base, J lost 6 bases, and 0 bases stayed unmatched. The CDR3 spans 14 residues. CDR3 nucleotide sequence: TGCGCCAGCAGCTTGACTAGCGGGAGCAATGAGCAGTTCTTC. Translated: CASSLTSGSNEQFF.

The CDR3 is CASSFWDREYGYTF. CDR3 DNA sequence: TGTGCCAGCAGCTTCTGGGACAGGGAATATGGCTACACCTTC. The V gene is TRBV7-2, the J gene TRBJ1-2; 9 bases match TRBD1. The CDR3 has 14 amino acids. The V gene's germline CDR1 is SGHTA and CDR2 FQGNSA. V was clipped by 3 bases and J by 5 bases; unmatched bases: 4.

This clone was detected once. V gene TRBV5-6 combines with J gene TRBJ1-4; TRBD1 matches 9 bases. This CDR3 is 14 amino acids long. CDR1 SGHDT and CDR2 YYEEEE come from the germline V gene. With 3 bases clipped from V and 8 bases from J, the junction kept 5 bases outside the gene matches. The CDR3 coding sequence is TGTGCCAGCAGCTGGGGACAGGGTGGGGAAAAACTGTTTTTT. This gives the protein CASSWGQGGEKLFF.

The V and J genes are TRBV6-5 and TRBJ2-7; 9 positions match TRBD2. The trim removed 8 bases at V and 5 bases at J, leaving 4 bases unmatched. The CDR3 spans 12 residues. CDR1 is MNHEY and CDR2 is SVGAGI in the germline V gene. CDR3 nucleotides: TGTGCCAGCCGACTAGCGGTCGACGAGCAGTACTTC. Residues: CASRLAVDEQYF.

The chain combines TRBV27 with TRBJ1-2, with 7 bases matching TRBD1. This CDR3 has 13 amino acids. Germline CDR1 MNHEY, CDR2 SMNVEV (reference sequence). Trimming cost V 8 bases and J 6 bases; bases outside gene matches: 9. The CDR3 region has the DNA TGTGCCAGCGGACGACAGGGAGGGGATGGCTACACCTTC. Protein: CASGRQGGDGYTF.

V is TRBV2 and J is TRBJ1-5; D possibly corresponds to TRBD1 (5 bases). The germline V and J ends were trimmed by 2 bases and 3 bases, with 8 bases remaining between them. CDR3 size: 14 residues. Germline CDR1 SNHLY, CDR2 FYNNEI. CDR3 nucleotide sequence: TGTGCCAGCAGTGAAACGACAGCCAATCAGCCCCAGCATTTT. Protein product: CASSETTANQPQHF.

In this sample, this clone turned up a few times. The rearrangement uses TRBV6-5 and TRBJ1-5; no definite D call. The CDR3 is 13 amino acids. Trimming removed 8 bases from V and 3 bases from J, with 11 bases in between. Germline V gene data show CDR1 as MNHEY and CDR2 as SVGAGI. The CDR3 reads CASSGSPNQPQHF. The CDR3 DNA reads TGTGCCAGCTCGGGCAGCCCCAATCAGCCCCAGCATTTT.